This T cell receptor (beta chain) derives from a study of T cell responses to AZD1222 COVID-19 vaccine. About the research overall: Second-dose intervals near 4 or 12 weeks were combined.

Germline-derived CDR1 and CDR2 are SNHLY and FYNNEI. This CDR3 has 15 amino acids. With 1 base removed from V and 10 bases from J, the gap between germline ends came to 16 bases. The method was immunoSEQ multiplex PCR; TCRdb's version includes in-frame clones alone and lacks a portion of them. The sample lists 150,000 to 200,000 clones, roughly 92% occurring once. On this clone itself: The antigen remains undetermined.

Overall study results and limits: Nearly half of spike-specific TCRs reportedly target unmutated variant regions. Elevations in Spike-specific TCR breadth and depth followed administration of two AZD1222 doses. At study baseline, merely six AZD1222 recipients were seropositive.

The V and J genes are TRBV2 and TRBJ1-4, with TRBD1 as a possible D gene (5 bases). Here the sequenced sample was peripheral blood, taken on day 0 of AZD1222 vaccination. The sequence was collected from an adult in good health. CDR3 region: CASSEGQIGFVKLFF. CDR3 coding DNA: TGTGCCAGCAGTGAAGGACAGATTGGTTTTGTAAAACTGTTTTTT.